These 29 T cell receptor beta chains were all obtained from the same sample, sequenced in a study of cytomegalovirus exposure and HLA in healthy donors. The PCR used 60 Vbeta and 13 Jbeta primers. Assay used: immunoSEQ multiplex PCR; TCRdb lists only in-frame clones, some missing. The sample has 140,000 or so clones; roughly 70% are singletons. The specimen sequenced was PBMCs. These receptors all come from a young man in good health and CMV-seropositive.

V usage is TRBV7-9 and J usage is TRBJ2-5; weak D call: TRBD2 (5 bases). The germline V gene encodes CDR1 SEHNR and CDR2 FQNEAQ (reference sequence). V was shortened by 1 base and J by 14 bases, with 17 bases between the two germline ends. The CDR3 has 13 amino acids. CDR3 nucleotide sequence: TGTGCCAGCAGCTTAGGGTCGAGAGGGCTCGGTTACTTC. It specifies CASSLGSRGLGYF.

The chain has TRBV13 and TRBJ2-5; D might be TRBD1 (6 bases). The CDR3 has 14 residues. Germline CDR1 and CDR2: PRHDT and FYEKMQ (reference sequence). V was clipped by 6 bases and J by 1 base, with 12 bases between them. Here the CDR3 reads CASRKQGSQETQYF. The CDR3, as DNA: TGTGCCAGCAGGAAACAGGGCAGCCAAGAGACCCAGTACTTC.

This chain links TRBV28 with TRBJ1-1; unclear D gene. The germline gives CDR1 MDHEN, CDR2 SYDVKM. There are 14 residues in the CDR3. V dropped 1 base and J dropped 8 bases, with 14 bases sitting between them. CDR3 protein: CASSLLALYAEAFF. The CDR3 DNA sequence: TGTGCCAGCAGTTTATTAGCATTATACGCCGAAGCTTTCTTT.

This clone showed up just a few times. Here the CDR3 DNA reads TGTGCCAGCAGCGTCCGGGCGGGGAACACTGAAGCTTTCTTT. It yields the protein CASSVRAGNTEAFF. The rearrangement uses TRBV9 and TRBJ1-1; no reliable D call. V lost 2 bases, J lost 1 base, and 9 bases lay in between. Germline V gene sequence: CDR1 SGDLS, CDR2 YYNGEE. This CDR3 is built from 14 residues.

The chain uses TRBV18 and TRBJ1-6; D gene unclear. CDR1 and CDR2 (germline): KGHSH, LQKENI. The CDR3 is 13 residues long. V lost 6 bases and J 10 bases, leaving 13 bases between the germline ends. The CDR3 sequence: CASSGSSWSPLHF. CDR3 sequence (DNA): TGTGCCAGCTCCGGGTCCTCATGGTCACCCCTCCACTTT. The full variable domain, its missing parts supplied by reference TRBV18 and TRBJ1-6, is NAGVMQNPRHLVRRRGQEARLRCSPMKGHSHVYWYRQLPEEGLKFMVYLQKENIIDESGMPKERFSAEFPKEGPSILRIQQVVRGDSAAYFCASSGSSWSPLHFGNGTRLTVT.

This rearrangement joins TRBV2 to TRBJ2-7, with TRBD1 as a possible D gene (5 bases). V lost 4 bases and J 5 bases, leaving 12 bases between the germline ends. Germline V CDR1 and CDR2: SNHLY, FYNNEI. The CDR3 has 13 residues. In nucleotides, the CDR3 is TGTGCCAGCAGTGGTCCAGGGCGAGACGAGCAGTACTTC. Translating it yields CASSGPGRDEQYF.

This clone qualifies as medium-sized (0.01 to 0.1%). The CDR3 DNA is TGTGCCAGCACCTTACCAGGGGAACGCCATGAGCAGTTCTTC. Protein sequence: CASTLPGERHEQFF. The chain is built from TRBV6-5 and TRBJ2-1, with D possibly TRBD1 on 6 matching bases. Deletions cut 7 bases from V and 8 bases from J, with 18 bases between. There are 14 residues in the CDR3. Germline V lookup: CDR1 MNHEY, CDR2 SVGAGI.

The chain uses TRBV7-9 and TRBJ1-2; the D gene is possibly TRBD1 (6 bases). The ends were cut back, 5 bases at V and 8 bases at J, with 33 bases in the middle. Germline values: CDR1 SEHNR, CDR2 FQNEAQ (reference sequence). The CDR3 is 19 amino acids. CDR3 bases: TGTGCCAGCAGCACAACCTTTGACAGGTCGATGATGTACATTTGGGGCTACACCTTC. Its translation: CASSTTFDRSMMYIWGYTF.

Here the CDR3 reads CASRVTGSTEAFF. CDR3 DNA sequence: TGTGCCAGCAGGGTAACAGGGTCCACTGAAGCTTTCTTT. The gene calls are TRBV2 and TRBJ1-1; tentatively, D is TRBD1 (6 bases). Trimming cost V 6 bases and J 4 bases, with 12 bases left between them. The CDR3 is 13 amino acids. CDR1 and CDR2 from the germline V gene are SNHLY and FYNNEI.

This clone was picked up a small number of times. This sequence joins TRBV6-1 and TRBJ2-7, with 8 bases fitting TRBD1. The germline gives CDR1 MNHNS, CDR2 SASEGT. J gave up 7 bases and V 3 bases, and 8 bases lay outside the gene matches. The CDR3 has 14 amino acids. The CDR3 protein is CASSDLDRVGEQYF. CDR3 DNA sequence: TGTGCCAGCAGTGATTTGGACAGGGTGGGGGAGCAGTACTTC.

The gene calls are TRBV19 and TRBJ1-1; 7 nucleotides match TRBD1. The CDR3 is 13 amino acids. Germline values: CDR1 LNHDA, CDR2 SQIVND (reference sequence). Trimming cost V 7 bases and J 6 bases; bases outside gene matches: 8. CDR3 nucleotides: TGTGCCAGTACCTCCCTAGGGGGCTCTGAAGCTTTCTTT. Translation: CASTSLGGSEAFF.

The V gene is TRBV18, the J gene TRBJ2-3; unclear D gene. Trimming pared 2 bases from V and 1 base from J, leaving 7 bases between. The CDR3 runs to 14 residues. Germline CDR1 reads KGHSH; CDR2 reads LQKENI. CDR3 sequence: CASSPSSRTDTQYF. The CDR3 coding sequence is TGTGCCAGCTCACCATCGAGTCGCACAGATACGCAGTATTTT.

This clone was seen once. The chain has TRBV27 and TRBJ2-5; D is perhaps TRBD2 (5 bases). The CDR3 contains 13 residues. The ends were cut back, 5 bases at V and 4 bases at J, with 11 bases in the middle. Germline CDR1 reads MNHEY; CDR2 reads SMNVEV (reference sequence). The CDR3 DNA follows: TGTGCCAGCAGTCCGGAGGTTGGAGAGACCCAGTACTTC. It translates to CASSPEVGETQYF.

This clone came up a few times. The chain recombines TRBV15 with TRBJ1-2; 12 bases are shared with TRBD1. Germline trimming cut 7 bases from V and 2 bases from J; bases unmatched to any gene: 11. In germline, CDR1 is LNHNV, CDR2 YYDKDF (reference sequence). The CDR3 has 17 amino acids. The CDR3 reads CATTAPLGTGGNYGYTF. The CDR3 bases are TGTGCCACCACCGCCCCCCTCGGGACAGGGGGCAACTATGGCTACACCTTC.

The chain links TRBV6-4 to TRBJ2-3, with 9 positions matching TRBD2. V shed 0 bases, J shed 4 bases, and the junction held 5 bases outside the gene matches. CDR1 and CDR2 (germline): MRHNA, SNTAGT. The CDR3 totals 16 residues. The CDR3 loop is CASSDSRAGGADTQYF. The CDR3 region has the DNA TGTGCCAGCAGTGACTCCCGGGCGGGAGGGGCAGATACGCAGTATTTT.

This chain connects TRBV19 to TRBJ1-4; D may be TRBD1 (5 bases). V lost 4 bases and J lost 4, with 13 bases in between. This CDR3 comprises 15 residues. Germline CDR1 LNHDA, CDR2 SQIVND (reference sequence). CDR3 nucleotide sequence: TGTGCCAGTAGTACAAGGGACTCCCGTAATGAAAAACTGTTTTTT. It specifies CASSTRDSRNEKLFF.

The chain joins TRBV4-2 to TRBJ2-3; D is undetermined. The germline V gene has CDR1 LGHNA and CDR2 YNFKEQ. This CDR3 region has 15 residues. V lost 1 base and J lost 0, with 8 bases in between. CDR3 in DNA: TGTGCCAGCAGCCAAGCCTCTCTTAGCACAGATACGCAGTATTTT. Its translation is CASSQASLSTDTQYF.

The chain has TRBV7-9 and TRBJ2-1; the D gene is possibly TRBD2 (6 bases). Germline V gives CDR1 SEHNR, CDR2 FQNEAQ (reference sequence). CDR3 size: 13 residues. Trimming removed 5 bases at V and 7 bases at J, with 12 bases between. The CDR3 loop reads CASSLGLENEQFF. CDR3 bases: TGTGCCAGCAGCCTGGGACTGGAGAATGAGCAGTTCTTC.

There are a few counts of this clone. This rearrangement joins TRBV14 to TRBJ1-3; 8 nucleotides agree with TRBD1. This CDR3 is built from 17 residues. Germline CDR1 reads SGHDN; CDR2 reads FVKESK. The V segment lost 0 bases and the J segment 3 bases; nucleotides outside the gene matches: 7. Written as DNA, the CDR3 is TGTGCCAGCAGCCAAGACAGGGGGCCGTTTGTTGGAAACACCATATATTTT. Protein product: CASSQDRGPFVGNTIYF.

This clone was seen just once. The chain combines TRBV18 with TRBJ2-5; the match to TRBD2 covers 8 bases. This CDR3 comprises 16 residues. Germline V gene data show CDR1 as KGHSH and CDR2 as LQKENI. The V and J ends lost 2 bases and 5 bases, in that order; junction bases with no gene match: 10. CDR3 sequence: CASSPITGGEDETQYF. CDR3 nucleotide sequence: TGTGCCAGCTCACCAATTACGGGAGGGGAGGACGAGACCCAGTACTTC.

This CDR3 reads CASSLSTGLWDEQFF. The CDR3 DNA reads TGTGCCAGCAGCTTGTCGACAGGTTTGTGGGATGAGCAGTTCTTC. The chain joins TRBV5-4 to TRBJ2-1; perhaps TRBD1 as D (6 bases). This CDR3 has 15 residues. The V end was cut by 1 base, the J end by 8 bases, with 16 bases between. Germline V CDR1 and CDR2: SGHNT, YYREEE (reference sequence).

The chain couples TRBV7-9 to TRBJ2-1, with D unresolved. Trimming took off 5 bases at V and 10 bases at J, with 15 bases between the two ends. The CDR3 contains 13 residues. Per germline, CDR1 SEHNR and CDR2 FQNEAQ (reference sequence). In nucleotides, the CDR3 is TGTGCCAGCAGCCCCCAGATTAATCCCGAGCAGTTCTTC. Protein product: CASSPQINPEQFF.

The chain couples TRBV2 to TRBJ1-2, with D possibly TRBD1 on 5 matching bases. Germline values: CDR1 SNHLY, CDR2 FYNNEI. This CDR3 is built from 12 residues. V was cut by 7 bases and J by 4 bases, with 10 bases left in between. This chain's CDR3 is CASTLQGYGYTF. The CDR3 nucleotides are TGTGCCAGCACTTTGCAGGGCTATGGCTACACCTTC.

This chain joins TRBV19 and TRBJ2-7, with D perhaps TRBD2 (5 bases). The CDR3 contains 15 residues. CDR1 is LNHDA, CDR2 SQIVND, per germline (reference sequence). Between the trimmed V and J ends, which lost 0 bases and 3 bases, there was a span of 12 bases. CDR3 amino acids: CASSIDGSGYYEQYF. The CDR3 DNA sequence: TGTGCCAGTAGTATAGATGGAAGCGGTTACTACGAGCAGTACTTC.

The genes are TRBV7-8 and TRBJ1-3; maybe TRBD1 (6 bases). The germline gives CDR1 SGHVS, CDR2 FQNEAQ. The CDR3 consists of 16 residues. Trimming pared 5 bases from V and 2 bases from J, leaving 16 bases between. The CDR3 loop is CASSPSTGLAGNTIYF. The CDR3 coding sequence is TGTGCCAGCAGCCCCAGCACAGGGTTGGCTGGAAACACCATATATTTT.

CDR3 bases: TGTGCCAGCAGTTACAAGATGACAAGGGGTAATTCACCCCTCCACTTT. It is translated as CASSYKMTRGNSPLHF. The V and J genes are TRBV6-6 and TRBJ1-6, with a possible D match to TRBD1 (5 bases). CDR1 is MNHNY, CDR2 SVGAGI, per germline (reference sequence). V lost 2 bases and J 6 bases, leaving 14 bases between the germline ends. The CDR3 has 16 amino acids.

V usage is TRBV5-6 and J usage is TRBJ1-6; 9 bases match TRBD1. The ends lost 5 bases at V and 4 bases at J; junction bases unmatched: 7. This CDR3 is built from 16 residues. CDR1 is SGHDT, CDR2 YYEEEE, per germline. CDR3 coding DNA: TGTGCCAGCAGTTACCGGGACAGGGAATATAATTCACCCCTCCACTTT. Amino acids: CASSYRDREYNSPLHF.

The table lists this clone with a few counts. For the CDR3, the DNA is TGTGCCAGCAGCCCAATAGGGGGTATTTACGAGCAGTACTTC. Its translation is CASSPIGGIYEQYF. V usage is TRBV27 and J usage is TRBJ2-7, with a possible D match to TRBD1 (6 bases). CDR1 MNHEY and CDR2 SMNVEV come from the germline V gene (reference sequence). V shed 6 bases and J shed 4 bases, with 16 bases lying between them. The CDR3 is made up of 14 amino acids.

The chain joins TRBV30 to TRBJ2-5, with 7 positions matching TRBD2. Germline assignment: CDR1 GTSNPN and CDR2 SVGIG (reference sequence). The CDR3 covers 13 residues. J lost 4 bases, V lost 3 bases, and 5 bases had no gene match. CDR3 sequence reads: CAWRGRGPETQYF. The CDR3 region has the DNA TGTGCCTGGAGGGGGAGGGGACCAGAGACCCAGTACTTC.